The clone carrying this TCR beta chain showed up just a few times. The antigen is undetermined. This sample was included in a study of identical twins. Whole-study results and caveats: Reduced insertions were recorded for abundant cord blood beta clonotypes, with no such pattern in memory repertoires. Interpretation of the results relied on cross-sectional statistical analysis and not on following the same donors.

In germline, CDR1 is LGHDT, CDR2 YNNKEL (reference sequence). V dropped 0 bases and J dropped 0 bases, with 16 bases sitting between them. The CDR3 length is 18 residues. TCRdb re-called the 5' RACE reads through MiXCR, storing one row per CDR3 protein. The sample lists about 530,000 distinct CDR3 sequences, about 22% seen once, with about 0.5% in the top ten. All donors comprised healthy Caucasians. These data were also reused for a study on yellow fever vaccine responses in identical twins.

Sequenced: CD4+ T cells sorted from blood. This chain uses TRBV3-1 with TRBJ2-3; tentatively, D is TRBD2 (6 bases). This clonotype originated in a young woman in good health. The CDR3 protein is CASSQDVSGGISTDTQYF. The CDR3 DNA reads TGTGCCAGCAGCCAAGACGTATCCGGCGGGATTAGCACAGATACGCAGTATTTT.